These 27 T cell receptor beta chains were sequenced from one sample in a study of cytotoxic CD8 clonotypes in ibrutinib-treated CLL. Only in-frame clones appear in the TCRdb table, and some are missing; sequencing was by immunoSEQ multiplex PCR. The table has some 290,000 clones, roughly 80% seen once. The sequences come from PBMCs, collected before ibrutinib treatment. Receptors were obtained from a human donor with chronic lymphocytic leukemia.

V is TRBV4-1 and J is TRBJ1-1; D uncertain. The CDR3 has 15 residues. Trimming removed 1 base at V and 2 bases at J, with 11 bases between. The germline V gene has CDR1 MGHRA and CDR2 YSYEKL. The CDR3 is CASSQGPRSNTEAFF. The CDR3 DNA follows: TGCGCCAGCAGCCAAGGACCGAGATCCAACACTGAAGCTTTCTTT.

The chain recombines TRBV4-2 with TRBJ2-7; D may match TRBD1 or TRBD2 (5 bases each). This CDR3 comprises 14 residues. V shed 0 bases and J shed 3 bases, with 9 bases lying between them. Germline CDR1 and CDR2: LGHNA and YNFKEQ. The CDR3 DNA is TGTGCCAGCAGCCAAGAGTCAGGGAGCTACGAGCAGTACTTC. It translates to CASSQESGSYEQYF.

In its sample, this clone was seen a few times. The chain carries TRBV6-5 and TRBJ2-7; weak D call: TRBD1 (6 bases). Trimming shortened V by 8 bases and J by 0 bases, and 14 bases separated the two germline ends. The length of the CDR3 is 14 residues. Germline loops: CDR1 MNHEY, CDR2 SVGAGI. The DNA of the CDR3 is TGTGCCAGCGGAGGACAGTTGAGCTCCTACGAGCAGTACTTC. As protein: CASGGQLSSYEQYF.

The chain recombines TRBV5-4 with TRBJ1-1; 9 bases are a match to TRBD1. Trimming took 4 bases from V and 4 from J; bases not matched to a gene: 8. This CDR3 comprises 15 residues. Germline V gene lookup returns CDR1 SGHNT and CDR2 YYREEE (reference sequence). The CDR3 here is CASSAGTGGFTEAFF. The DNA of the CDR3 is TGTGCCAGCAGCGCGGGAACAGGGGGCTTCACTGAAGCTTTCTTT.

The chain is built from TRBV18 and TRBJ2-1; 8 positions agree with TRBD1. CDR1 KGHSH and CDR2 LQKENI come from the germline V gene. This CDR3 spans 15 amino acids. The trim removed 2 bases at V and 1 base at J, leaving 1 base unmatched. The CDR3 loop is CASSPGTGSYNEQFF. The CDR3 nucleotides are TGTGCCAGCTCACCAGGGACAGGATCCTACAATGAGCAGTTCTTC.

This sequence joins TRBV29-1 and TRBJ1-2; 7 bases fit TRBD1. Germline V lookup: CDR1 SQVTM, CDR2 ANQGSEA. This CDR3 region has 13 residues. The ends lost 5 bases at V and 6 bases at J; junction bases unmatched: 9. CDR3 sequence: CSVPFRGVDGYTF. The CDR3 DNA is TGCAGCGTTCCGTTCAGGGGGGTGGATGGCTACACCTTC. Looking up the rest from reference TRBV29-1 and TRBJ1-2 gives the full variable domain: SAVISQKPSRDICQRGTSLTIQCQVDSQVTMMFWYRQQPGQSLTLIATANQGSEATYESGFVIDKFPISRPNLTFSTLTVSNMSPEDSSIYLCSVPFRGVDGYTFGSGTRLTVV.

This clone has just a few counts. The CDR3 protein is CASSQEGAQPQHF. The DNA of the CDR3 is TGCGCCAGCAGCCAAGAGGGGGCTCAGCCCCAGCATTTT. V usage is TRBV4-1 and J usage is TRBJ1-5; a possible D gene is TRBD1 (6 bases). The ends were cut back, 0 bases at V and 6 bases at J, with 6 bases in the middle. The germline gives CDR1 MGHRA, CDR2 YSYEKL. The CDR3 consists of 13 residues.

The CDR3 DNA is TGCGCCAGCAGCGGTTACAGTCAAAAAGGCTACACCTTC. This gives the protein CASSGYSQKGYTF. V gene TRBV5-1 combines with J gene TRBJ1-2; no definite D call. Germline values: CDR1 SGHRS, CDR2 YFSETQ. Trimming took off 4 bases at V and 8 bases at J, with 15 bases between the two ends. CDR3 length: 13 residues.

This chain uses TRBV4-1 with TRBJ1-3; D is possibly TRBD1 (6 bases). Trimming took off 3 bases at V and 4 bases at J, with 16 bases between the two ends. Per the germline V gene, CDR1 is MGHRA and CDR2 is YSYEKL. This CDR3 region has 16 residues. The CDR3 here is CASSHNRAPGGNTIYF. The CDR3, as DNA: TGCGCCAGCAGCCATAACAGGGCTCCGGGGGGAAACACCATATATTTT.

This sequence joins TRBV19 and TRBJ2-7, with D maybe TRBD1 (6 bases). Germline V CDR1 and CDR2: LNHDA, SQIVND (reference sequence). The CDR3 has 16 amino acids. V dropped 4 bases and J dropped 8 bases, with 24 bases sitting between them. This chain's CDR3 is CASSTPARGGKDQQYF. The CDR3 DNA reads TGTGCCAGTAGTACGCCGGCTAGAGGGGGTAAGGACCAGCAGTACTTC.

The V gene is TRBV30, the J gene TRBJ2-3; 10 positions match TRBD2. Germline CDR1 reads GTSNPN; CDR2 reads SVGIG (reference sequence). V dropped 2 bases and J dropped 7; count of bases not matched to a gene: 9. The CDR3 runs 15 residues. In DNA, the CDR3 is TGTGCCTGGAGTCCGACTAGCGGGCAGAGGAATACGCAGTATTTT. The encoded protein is CAWSPTSGQRNTQYF.

The chain employs TRBV19 and TRBJ1-1; D ambiguous. The CDR3 totals 12 residues. V was clipped by 3 bases and J by 5 bases, with 7 bases between them. The germline gives CDR1 LNHDA, CDR2 SQIVND (reference sequence). CDR3 loop: CASSIAGTEAFF. DNA for the CDR3: TGTGCCAGTAGTATTGCGGGAACTGAAGCTTTCTTT.

The DNA for the CDR3 is TGTGCCATCAGTGACCGTGGCGGGACTATCAATGAGCAGTTCTTC. Its protein is CAISDRGGTINEQFF. V and J are TRBV10-3 and TRBJ2-1, with TRBD2 identical over 7 bases. The V gene's germline CDR1 is ENHRY and CDR2 SYGVKD. V lost 3 bases, J lost 6 bases, and 8 bases stayed unmatched. The CDR3 consists of 15 residues.

The chain uses TRBV28 and TRBJ2-5; TRBD1 might be the D (5 bases). Germline CDR1 reads MDHEN; CDR2 reads SYDVKM. V gave up 5 bases and J gave up 7 bases, with 29 bases separating them. The CDR3 sequence is 18 residues long. CDR3 region: CASSLTPGPLLGPGTQYF. The CDR3 DNA reads TGTGCCAGCAGTCTCACCCCGGGTCCGTTGTTGGGGCCCGGGACCCAGTACTTC. Looking up the rest from reference TRBV28 and TRBJ2-5 gives the full variable domain: DVKVTQSSRYLVKRTGEKVFLECVQDMDHENMFWYRQDPGLGLRLIYFSYDVKMKEKGDIPEGYSVSREKKERFSLILESASTNQTSMYLCASSLTPGPLLGPGTQYFGPGTRLLVL.

The chain couples TRBV18 to TRBJ1-3; TRBD1 matches at 10 bases. V dropped 3 bases and J dropped 4; count of bases not matched to a gene: 9. Germline lookup yields CDR1 KGHSH and CDR2 LQKENI. The CDR3 is 17 residues long. Here the CDR3 reads CASSPNAGTGDGNTIYF. In DNA form, the CDR3 reads TGTGCCAGCTCACCGAACGCCGGGACAGGGGACGGAAACACCATATATTTT.

The chain has TRBV28 and TRBJ1-1; no clear D gene. The CDR3 contains 13 residues. CDR1 MDHEN and CDR2 SYDVKM come from the germline V gene. Trimming shortened V by 4 bases and J by 1 base, and 7 bases separated the two germline ends. This CDR3 reads CASSWAANTEAFF. CDR3 DNA sequence: TGTGCCAGCAGTTGGGCAGCGAACACTGAAGCTTTCTTT.

The chain uses TRBV5-1 and TRBJ1-5, with a weak D call TRBD1 (6 bases). The germline V and J ends were trimmed by 0 bases and 5 bases, with 9 bases remaining between them. Per germline, CDR1 SGHRS and CDR2 YFSETQ. CDR3 length equals 14 residues. In DNA, the CDR3 is TGCGCCAGCAGCTTGGAGGGGGGAGATCAGCCCCAGCATTTT. Translating gives CASSLEGGDQPQHF. The whole variable domain, filled in from reference TRBV5-1 and TRBJ1-5, reads KAGVTQTPRYLIKTRGQQVTLSCSPISGHRSVSWYQQTPGQGLQFLFEYFSETQRNKGNFPGRFSGRQFSNSRSEMNVSTLELGDSALYLCASSLEGGDQPQHFGDGTRLSIL.

The table lists this clone with a count of one. V is TRBV4-2 and J is TRBJ2-3; TRBD2 matches 7 bases. The trim removed 4 bases at V and 8 bases at J, leaving 12 bases unmatched. The germline V gene encodes CDR1 LGHNA and CDR2 YNFKEQ. This CDR3 is 15 amino acids long. CDR3 amino acids: CASSPIEAGPGTQYF. CDR3 DNA: TGTGCCAGCAGCCCAATCGAAGCGGGACCGGGTACGCAGTATTTT.

CDR3 residues: CASSKGNRRRKTGNTIYF. The CDR3 DNA reads TGTGCCAGCAGCAAAGGCAACAGGAGGCGAAAAACTGGAAACACCATATATTTT. The chain couples TRBV21-1 to TRBJ1-3. TRBV21-1 is annotated as a pseudogene. The CDR3 is made up of 18 amino acids.

The rearrangement uses TRBV19 and TRBJ2-1; D perhaps matches TRBD2 (6 bases). V dropped 7 bases and J dropped 4 bases, with 20 bases sitting between them. Germline loops: CDR1 LNHDA, CDR2 SQIVND (reference sequence). This CDR3 comprises 16 residues. DNA of the CDR3: TGTGCCAGTAAGGAACAAGGGCCTAGCGCTTACAATGAGCAGTTCTTC. It is translated as CASKEQGPSAYNEQFF.

This chain connects TRBV28 to TRBJ1-1; D perhaps matches TRBD1 (5 bases). Germline CDR1 reads MDHEN; CDR2 reads SYDVKM. The CDR3 totals 14 residues. V gave up 4 bases and J gave up 14 bases, with 23 bases separating them. In DNA form, the CDR3 reads TGTGCCAGCAGTTCGACCCTCGGGGGAGGTTCCCGCTTCTTT. It translates to CASSSTLGGGSRFF. The variable domain in full, with the rest retrieved from reference TRBV28 and TRBJ1-1, is DVKVTQSSRYLVKRTGEKVFLECVQDMDHENMFWYRQDPGLGLRLIYFSYDVKMKEKGDIPEGYSVSREKKERFSLILESASTNQTSMYLCASSSTLGGGSRFFGQGTRLTVV.

In its sample, this clone was seen once. The genes are TRBV7-9 and TRBJ2-7, with 10 bases that match TRBD2. The J segment lost 6 bases and the V segment lost 1 base, leaving 12 bases of the junction unmatched. The CDR3 is 17 amino acids. Germline CDR1 SEHNR, CDR2 FQNEAQ (reference sequence). CDR3 DNA sequence: TGTGCCAGCAGCTTAGATGGGGGAACTAGCGGGACTCGCGAGCAGTACTTC. It yields the protein CASSLDGGTSGTREQYF.

This chain uses TRBV11-2 with TRBJ2-7; TRBD2 aligns across 10 bases. The CDR3 has 16 residues. The V and J ends lost 5 bases and 4 bases, in that order; junction bases with no gene match: 11. Germline V gene sequence: CDR1 SGHAT, CDR2 FQNNGV. The DNA for the CDR3 is TGTGCCAGCAGCCCGAAGCTAGCGGGAGCCTTATACGAGCAGTACTTC. Residues: CASSPKLAGALYEQYF.

This clone was observed a few times. This chain links TRBV4-3 with TRBJ2-1; D may match TRBD1 or TRBD2 (6 bases each). CDR1 and CDR2 from the germline V gene are LGHNA and YSLEER. This CDR3 is 18 amino acids long. Between the trimmed V and J ends, which lost 1 base and 2 bases, there was a span of 18 bases. The CDR3 DNA reads TGCGCCAGCAGCCAAGGACTAGGGGGAATAATCGCCTACAATGAGCAGTTCTTC. Translation gives CASSQGLGGIIAYNEQFF.

The CDR3 protein is CASSPLAGINEQYF. CDR3 coding DNA: TGTGCCAGCAGCCCCCTAGCGGGAATAAACGAGCAGTACTTC. The chain is built from TRBV6-5 and TRBJ2-7; TRBD2 aligns across 9 bases. The V and J ends lost 6 bases and 5 bases, in that order; junction bases with no gene match: 8. The CDR3 has 14 residues. Germline V gene sequence: CDR1 MNHEY, CDR2 SVGAGI.

This clone appeared a single time. The V call is TRBV11-2, the J call TRBJ2-5, with D tentatively TRBD2 (5 bases). This CDR3 comprises 15 residues. CDR1 is SGHAT and CDR2 is FQNNGV in the germline V gene. V was clipped by 3 bases and J by 5 bases, with 16 bases between them. This CDR3 reads CASSFARTEGETQYF. The CDR3 nucleotides read TGTGCCAGCAGCTTCGCCCGCACCGAGGGTGAGACCCAGTACTTC.

V is TRBV7-2 and J is TRBJ2-7; 7 bases agree with TRBD1. Germline V lookup: CDR1 SGHTA, CDR2 FQGNSA. Germline trimming cut 2 bases from V and 7 bases from J; bases unmatched to any gene: 5. This CDR3 is 13 amino acids long. CDR3 region: CASSLRQGVEQYF. In nucleotides, the CDR3 is TGTGCCAGCAGCTTAAGACAGGGCGTAGAGCAGTACTTC.